This TCR beta chain comes out of a study of cytomegalovirus exposure and HLA in healthy donors (dated by TCRdb to about 2017). Regarding the complete study: An earlier analysis of 587 of the donors reported 276 Gb of sequence data and 95 million to 130 million unique TCR beta sequences obtained from around 180 million T cells. Roughly 300 gigabases of sequencing data and tens of millions of unique TCR sequences were included in an early release covering about 620 HLA-typed donors. Among the roughly 400 genotyped donors, around 81% belonged to the genetic ancestry cluster associated with self-reported Caucasian donors. The study aimed to test whether signatures of past pathogen exposure could be identified by cataloging public T cell receptors. The study profiled the T cell repertoires of more than 500 subjects by immunosequencing and related them to cytomegalovirus serostatus. Besides the first cohort of around 700 subjects, a separate validation cohort made up of 120 different subjects was used. To predict cytomegalovirus infection status, the study combined high-throughput TCR immunosequencing, statistical association of individual TCRs with disease status, and machine learning. In a later analysis, previously published TCR beta repertoires from hundreds of donors were re-analyzed and high-resolution HLA genotyping was added so that TCR occurrence patterns could be studied. Rather than drawing on any new phenotypic data, the later analysis identified candidate immune exposures from TCR beta sequences and the way those sequences occurred across donors. To decide whether each TCR beta V gene segment behaved as functional or pseudogenic, an earlier analysis of approximately 590 of the donors relied on high-throughput TCR beta sequencing. Donor age, sex, ethnicity and CMV serostatus were collected together with the repertoire data. In a later genetic analysis, genome-wide SNP genotypes for about 65% of the roughly 670 donors were used, and that subset was treated as a discovery cohort. Every discovery cohort repertoire had been produced on one sequencing platform. HLA typing covered class I and class II loci at four-digit resolution. Typing coverage differed by locus: A, B, C, DRB1 and DQB1 were typed in roughly 620-630 donors, DQA1 in about 500, DPA1 in 600 to 610, and DPB1 in 472. Four or five DR-DQ haplotypes were treated as single units for association and clustering because of strong linkage in the cohort. Across approximately 400 genotyped donors of the cohort, an average of about 240,000 unique TCR beta nucleotide sequences per donor were sequenced, and around 20% of those sequences were non-productive. Broader findings and caveats from the paper: The classifier was reported to diagnose cytomegalovirus status with high specificity and sensitivity in both the original cohort and the validation cohort. Broadly in line with IMGT annotations, most TCR beta V segments showed up in productive rearrangements about 87% or about 30% of the time in an earlier analysis of around 550 of the donors. When HLA alleles, especially DR and DQ, strongly co-occurred, TCR associations were difficult to assign to individual alleles. The study listed 150 to 200 TCR beta chains as associated with cytomegalovirus. Most TCR sequences were observed very rarely across donors, whereas some public TCRs were present in many individuals. In a later genetic analysis, fewer N-insertions in productive TCRs were reported among donors in an Asian-associated ancestry cluster than the approximately 630-donor mean. Some IMGT-functional V segments, including TRBV6-2 and TRBV6-3, could not be told apart with the 87-base-pair reads, so those segments were excluded. The presence/absence analyses assumed that sequencing depth was roughly uniform across donors, and that assumption may not be true. In this cohort, only TCR beta chains were sequenced, and detectable features were limited by the absence of alpha or paired-chain data. A later analysis found that most CMV-associated TCR beta chains appeared HLA-restricted, with HLA associations seemingly driven largely by CMV exposure. A later analysis associated 15,000 or so TCR beta sequences with specific HLA alleles at a false discovery rate of 0.05. In a later analysis, HLA-associated TCR beta chains showed more clonal expansion and lower generation probabilities than non-associated chains that were equally common. In a later analysis, TCR association rates were found to vary across HLA loci, with the most associated TCRs seen for DRB1 alleles and the fewest for HLA-C alleles. Because HLA typing was unavailable for some donors at each locus, only the typed subset was used in association tests. A further reported finding was that TCR beta sequences accurately predicted the HLA-A and HLA-B alleles for most subjects in the first cohort. For the cohort, immune exposure information was limited to CMV serostatus. A later genetic analysis associated a missense DCLRE1C variant with V-gene and J-gene trimming of TCR beta chains, and an independent cohort replicated the association. Some 16 rarely observed V segments, including chromosome 9 orphons, were excluded from the earlier analysis of about 600 of the donors because counts were too low. According to a later analysis, parvovirus B19, influenza, CMV and Epstein-Barr virus appeared linked to several top co-occurrence clusters. Correlated functional status among segregating V segments might be attributable to linkage disequilibrium, but an unknown experimental factor could not be ruled out. A few of the identified cytomegalovirus-associated TCR beta chains were confirmed in vitro to be specific for cytomegalovirus antigens. A cluster of highly shared sequence variants was judged likely to represent a technical artifact of the sequencing pipeline. The authors suggested that the approach could potentially be generalized to other disease states and immunological phenotypes.

The cohort comprised fewer than 750 healthy bone marrow donors. Cohort members were all nominally healthy when sampled, although unrecorded immune exposures were likely present. The donor tested CMV seropositive, placing the donor among the approximately 290 seropositive members of the cohort. Every donor gave a peripheral blood sample, and the peripheral blood mononuclear cells from that sample were used for TCR beta sequencing. Genomic DNA was extracted from the blood cell samples with the Qiagen DNeasy Blood Extraction Kit. As regards this clone: Its binding antigen is unknown. The record has no base qualities; no much larger clone is one base away.

Library creation used the immunoSEQ multiplex PCR assay. For the multiplex PCR, a mixture combining 60 forward primers for TCR Vbeta segments and 13 reverse primers for TCR Jbeta segments was used. The CDR3 region of rearranged TCR beta genes was amplified from genomic DNA with a multiplex PCR assay. On the Illumina HiSeq System, the amplified TCR beta libraries were sequenced as 87-base-pair reads. Per the source publication's procedure: Across the 670 or so repertoires, a later analysis counted approximately 83 million unique TCR beta chains, about 10 million of which were shared by at least two donors. To remove PCR and sequencing errors, raw reads were error-corrected and collapsed into unique sequences using a nearest-neighbor algorithm that merged closely related sequences. CDR3 sequences were aligned to IMGT reference sequences to assign V, D and J gene segments. For a sequence to be retained, a match of at least six nucleotides was required to both a V gene segment and a J gene segment. Rearrangements were called productive when the CDR3 lacked stop codons and stayed in frame with V and J; all others were non-productive. Following IMGT convention, CDR3 was defined as the stretch from the second conserved V-encoded cysteine to the conserved J-encoded phenylalanine. In an earlier analysis of approximately 500 of the donors, sequences lacking an unambiguous match to a single V gene segment were excluded. An earlier analysis of several hundred of the donors called V segments functional above 56.7% productive rearrangements and segregating when the between-donor standard deviation exceeded 5%. A statistical classification framework was built for diagnosing cytomegalovirus status from the catalog of TCR beta chain sequences. A later analysis assigned V and J genes by comparing TCR nucleotide sequences with IMGT/GENE-DB human TR gene sequences. The TCRdist pipeline was used in a later analysis to assign CDR3 sequences and most-parsimonious VDJ recombination scenarios. In a later analysis, each TCR beta chain was defined by its CDR3 amino acid sequence together with its V-gene family, and reads lacking a unique V-gene family were excluded. As a way to deal with suspected cross-contamination and a sequencing artifact, a later analysis dropped 450 to 600 nucleotide sequences that were highly shared and had low generation probability. A later analysis calculated a clonal expansion index for each public chain from normalized within-repertoire ranks of inferred template counts. Generation probabilities in a later analysis came from a VDJ recombination model fitted to out-of-frame rearrangements, and those results were checked against IGoR. A later analysis scored TCR-TCR, TCR-HLA and TCR-CMV co-occurrence with hypergeometric tests, applying a repertoire-size bias correction to TCR pairs. False discovery rates were estimated in a later analysis by permuting HLA or CMV assignments 20 times. In a later analysis, co-occurring TCRs were grouped using DBSCAN, and TCRdist sequence similarity was added for clustering within HLA-allele-positive subsets. Repertoires with fewer than 30,000 or more than 120,000 public chains, plus five repertoires with anomalous nucleotide sharing, were excluded from co-occurrence clustering. TCRdb provides this immuneACCESS table in a form limited to in-frame rearrangements. Some clones are lacking; in checked studies, under half of them reflect an unresolved V gene, and why the rest are absent is not known. That table is the source of V, J and clone size, and D and trimming were worked out from the DNA. For this sample the table gives about 130,000 clones, of which around 79% were detected only once. In total, the top ten clones hold less than 2.5% of the sample.

According to the germline V gene, CDR1 reads SGHRS and CDR2 reads YFSETQ. The V end loses 0 bases and the J end loses 0 bases, and a stretch of 6 bases separates them. Including the terminal cysteine and phenylalanine, the CDR3 comprises 14 residues. Just CDR3 DNA is preserved here, 42 bases in frame from base 1. Source material: PBMCs. The sequence joins TRBV5-1 to TRBJ1-1, with the identity of the D gene unclear. The receptor was derived from a woman in her 40s in good health and CMV-seropositive. The CDR3 loop reads CASSLGALNTEAFF. The DNA reads as follows: TGCGCCAGCAGCTTGGGAGCCCTGAACACTGAAGCTTTCTTT.